One and the same sample provided the 32 T cell receptor beta chains below, sequenced in a study of blood T cell repertoires in COVID-19 (dated by TCRdb to 2018 to 2021). Receptors were amplified or captured by the immunoSEQ multiplex PCR assay. Not all clones reach the TCRdb copy of this immuneACCESS table, which keeps in-frame sequences only. Checked studies attribute under half of the gap to unresolved V genes and leave the rest unexplained. The sample includes fewer than 250,000 clones, with over 80% observed a single time. The ten largest clonotypes hold around 6.8% of the sample. Material: peripheral blood. The receptors were sampled from a woman aged 55-70 years with active or convalescent COVID-19.

The rearrangement joins TRBV24-1 to TRBJ2-2; the match to TRBD2 covers 7 bases. The CDR3 runs to 18 residues. The J segment lost 5 bases and the V segment lost 3 bases, leaving 14 bases of the junction unmatched. Germline V gene lookup returns CDR1 KGHDR and CDR2 SFDVKD. The CDR3 DNA is TGTGCCACCAGTGATACGCCATACGGGGGAGGGCCAACCGGGGAGCTGTTTTTT. Translating gives CATSDTPYGGGPTGELFF.

This clone was recorded a few times. This sequence joins TRBV29-1 and TRBJ2-5; TRBD2 agrees at 15 bases. The germline V gene encodes CDR1 SQVTM and CDR2 ANQGSEA. Germline trimming cut 6 bases from V and 7 bases from J; bases unmatched to any gene: 9. CDR3 length: 15 amino acids. Here the CDR3 DNA reads TGCAGCGTGGGGACTAGCGGGGGGCAGAGTCCGACCCAGTACTTC. This codes for CSVGTSGGQSPTQYF.

The chain combines TRBV5-1 with TRBJ1-5, with 7 bases identical to TRBD1. The germline V gene encodes CDR1 SGHRS and CDR2 YFSETQ. The ends lost 3 bases at V and 1 base at J; junction bases unmatched: 31. The CDR3 totals 24 residues. DNA for the CDR3: TGCGCCAGCAGCTCGGATGGTGAGAGACTTCGGGACAGTTCCTTGTTTGGGAGCAATCAGCCCCAGCATTTT. As protein: CASSSDGERLRDSSLFGSNQPQHF.

V usage is TRBV2 and J usage is TRBJ1-6; weak D call: TRBD1 (5 bases). Germline-derived CDR1 and CDR2 are SNHLY and FYNNEI. Trimming took off 7 bases at V and 9 bases at J, with 10 bases between the two ends. This CDR3 is 12 amino acids long. CDR3 region: CASTTGASPLHF. CDR3 nucleotide sequence: TGTGCCAGCACCACTGGGGCTTCACCCCTCCACTTT.

This clone was found a few times. This chain uses TRBV2 with TRBJ1-6; 9 positions agree with TRBD1. Unmatched junction bases numbered 9, after V lost 7 bases and J lost 8 bases. This CDR3 contains 15 residues. Germline V gene lookup returns CDR1 SNHLY and CDR2 FYNNEI. For the CDR3, the DNA is TGTGCCAGCAAACCGACAGGGGGAAAGGATTCACCCCTCCACTTT. Protein sequence: CASKPTGGKDSPLHF.

This clone was seen a few times. The gene calls are TRBV18 and TRBJ2-1; no reliable D call. CDR1 and CDR2 (germline): KGHSH, LQKENI. CDR3 size: 13 residues. V shed 6 bases and J shed 7 bases, with 13 bases lying between them. CDR3 in amino acids: CASSRDTENEQFF. The CDR3 nucleotides are TGTGCCAGCTCCCGCGACACAGAAAATGAGCAGTTCTTC.

The V call is TRBV2, the J call TRBJ1-4; the match to TRBD1 covers 7 bases. The CDR3 has 14 residues. From germline, CDR1 is SNHLY and CDR2 FYNNEI. J gave up 11 bases and V 6 bases, and 12 bases lay outside the gene matches. This CDR3 reads CASSRQGSFGKLFF. CDR3 DNA sequence: TGTGCCAGCAGCCGACAGGGATCCTTTGGTAAACTGTTTTTT.

The chain couples TRBV11-2 to TRBJ2-7, with 7 nucleotides matching TRBD1. Germline assignment: CDR1 SGHAT and CDR2 FQNNGV. The CDR3 spans 15 residues. V trimming: 4 bases; J trimming: 2 bases; junction bases outside the gene matches: 8. The CDR3 protein is CASSSLRQGTYEQYF. CDR3 coding DNA: TGTGCCAGCAGCTCCCTTCGACAGGGAACCTACGAGCAGTACTTC.

This sequence joins TRBV7-9 and TRBJ2-7, with 11 positions matching TRBD2. Germline assignment: CDR1 SEHNR and CDR2 FQNEAQ (reference sequence). With 4 bases clipped from V and 0 bases from J, the junction kept 11 bases outside the gene matches. This CDR3 has 18 residues. The CDR3, as DNA: TGTGCCAGCAGCTCGCCGGGACAAGGGACTAGCGGCTCCTACGAGCAGTACTTC. Its protein is CASSSPGQGTSGSYEQYF.

The chain is built from TRBV5-1 and TRBJ1-4, with D maybe TRBD1 (5 bases). The V end was cut by 0 bases, the J end by 6 bases, with 12 bases between. Germline loops: CDR1 SGHRS, CDR2 YFSETQ. The CDR3 covers 15 residues. CDR3 protein: CASSLVGGEDEKLFF. CDR3 nucleotide sequence: TGCGCCAGCAGCTTGGTAGGAGGGGAGGATGAAAAACTGTTTTTT. The full variable domain, with the rest looked up from reference TRBV5-1 and TRBJ1-4, is KAGVTQTPRYLIKTRGQQVTLSCSPISGHRSVSWYQQTPGQGLQFLFEYFSETQRNKGNFPGRFSGRQFSNSRSEMNVSTLELGDSALYLCASSLVGGEDEKLFFGSGTQLSVL.

The chain links TRBV19 to TRBJ2-5, with TRBD2 matching 9 bases. V lost 5 bases and J lost 5; bases outside the gene matches: 9. The length of the CDR3 is 15 residues. Germline assignment: CDR1 LNHDA and CDR2 SQIVND (reference sequence). For the CDR3, the DNA is TGTGCCAGTAGTTGGGTAGCGGGGGCCCAGGAGACCCAGTACTTC. Amino acid sequence: CASSWVAGAQETQYF.

The V gene is TRBV11-2, the J gene TRBJ2-5; D may be TRBD1 (7 bases). Germline lookup yields CDR1 SGHAT and CDR2 FQNNGV. The CDR3 has 14 residues. V lost 1 base and J lost 5, with 11 bases in between. The CDR3 loop is CASSLVPGGETQYF. CDR3 DNA sequence: TGTGCCAGCAGCTTAGTGCCAGGGGGGGAGACCCAGTACTTC.

V is TRBV19 and J is TRBJ2-3, with TRBD2 matching 8 bases. The germline V gene has CDR1 LNHDA and CDR2 SQIVND (reference sequence). The junction had 13 bases not matched to a gene; V was cut back by 4 bases and J by 4 bases. The CDR3 runs to 17 residues. The CDR3 bases are TGTGCCAGTAGTAGAGACTATCCGGCGGGAGGAGCAGATACGCAGTATTTT. This translates into CASSRDYPAGGADTQYF.

The V call is TRBV28, the J call TRBJ2-3; 8 bases match TRBD2. V gave up 4 bases and J gave up 5 bases; unmatched junction bases: 5. CDR1 is MDHEN, CDR2 SYDVKM, per germline. The CDR3 consists of 14 residues. DNA for the CDR3: TGTGCCAGCAGTTCCGGGGGGGCCGGAGATACGCAGTATTTT. As protein: CASSSGGAGDTQYF.

The chain combines TRBV11-1 with TRBJ2-1; tentative D call: TRBD1 (5 bases). The CDR3 totals 12 residues. Germline V gene data show CDR1 as SGHAT and CDR2 as FQDESV (reference sequence). The V end was cut by 8 bases, the J end by 6 bases, with 11 bases between. CDR3 region: CASATGRNEQFF. The CDR3 DNA reads TGTGCCAGCGCAACAGGCCGCAATGAGCAGTTCTTC.

The rearrangement uses TRBV6-5 and TRBJ1-1; perhaps TRBD1 as D (6 bases). V was clipped by 4 bases and J by 5 bases, with 14 bases between them. The CDR3 sequence is 14 residues long. Germline values: CDR1 MNHEY, CDR2 SVGAGI. DNA for the CDR3: TGTGCCAGCAGTTCTGGGGGCGGTTGGACTGAAGCTTTCTTT. Protein sequence: CASSSGGGWTEAFF.

This sequence joins TRBV5-1 and TRBJ2-5; TRBD2 might be the D (6 bases). The CDR3 totals 16 residues. Trimming pared 4 bases from V and 2 bases from J, leaving 18 bases between. Germline V gene data show CDR1 as SGHRS and CDR2 as YFSETQ. The chain's CDR3 is CASSQILGGGQETQYF. The CDR3 nucleotides are TGCGCCAGCAGCCAAATCTTGGGGGGTGGTCAAGAGACCCAGTACTTC. Full variable domain (outside the CDR3, taken from reference TRBV5-1 and TRBJ2-5): KAGVTQTPRYLIKTRGQQVTLSCSPISGHRSVSWYQQTPGQGLQFLFEYFSETQRNKGNFPGRFSGRQFSNSRSEMNVSTLELGDSALYLCASSQILGGGQETQYFGPGTRLLVL.

This sequence joins TRBV28 and TRBJ1-1; 12 bases agree with TRBD1. The trim removed 5 bases at V and 4 bases at J, leaving 17 bases unmatched. From germline, CDR1 is MDHEN and CDR2 SYDVKM. This CDR3 spans 19 amino acids. Here the CDR3 reads CASSEGQGARPFVVTEAFF. CDR3 in DNA: TGTGCCAGCAGTGAGGGACAGGGGGCGCGTCCCTTCGTGGTCACTGAAGCTTTCTTT.

J is TRBJ2-6 and V is TRBV6-5; D perhaps matches TRBD2 (5 bases). The CDR3 runs 15 residues. Deletions cut 9 bases from V and 0 bases from J, with 12 bases between. Germline CDR1 and CDR2: MNHEY and SVGAGI. Written as DNA, the CDR3 is TGTGCCAGTCAGCGGAGCAACTCTGGGGCCAACGTCCTGACTTTC. It specifies CASQRSNSGANVLTF.

The chain couples TRBV19 to TRBJ2-1; 12 bases agree with TRBD2. The V and J ends lost 8 bases and 7 bases, in that order; junction bases with no gene match: 9. The CDR3 consists of 15 residues. Germline CDR1 reads LNHDA; CDR2 reads SQIVND (reference sequence). The CDR3 bases are TGTGCCAGTGATCGGACTAGCGGGACGGGGAATGAGCAGTTCTTC. This sequence encodes CASDRTSGTGNEQFF.

This rearrangement joins TRBV9 to TRBJ1-2, with D possibly matching TRBD1 (6 bases). Germline V gives CDR1 SGDLS, CDR2 YYNGEE. The V gene lost 4 bases and the J gene lost 3 bases, with 13 bases spanning the gap. CDR3 length: 14 amino acids. Written as DNA, the CDR3 is TGTGCCAGCAGCTCAGGGTCAGGGGACTATGGCTACACCTTC. This codes for CASSSGSGDYGYTF.

The chain joins TRBV28 to TRBJ2-1; perhaps TRBD1 as D (6 bases). This CDR3 has 15 amino acids. The germline V and J ends were trimmed by 7 bases and 6 bases, with 19 bases remaining between them. Germline loops: CDR1 MDHEN, CDR2 SYDVKM. CDR3 amino acids: CASTGSFTGRNEQFF. The CDR3 DNA is TGTGCCAGCACCGGGTCCTTCACAGGGCGCAATGAGCAGTTCTTC.

This chain connects TRBV24-1 to TRBJ2-5, with D tentatively TRBD1 (7 bases). Trimming cost V 0 bases and J 4 bases, with 14 bases left between them. From germline, CDR1 is KGHDR and CDR2 SFDVKD. This CDR3 is built from 16 residues. Here the CDR3 reads CATSDLKGAGRETQYF. CDR3 in DNA: TGTGCCACCAGTGATTTGAAGGGGGCGGGGAGAGAGACCCAGTACTTC.

The rearrangement uses TRBV7-2 and TRBJ1-5; D might be TRBD1 (6 bases). Deletions cut 0 bases from V and 2 bases from J, with 14 bases between. Germline values: CDR1 SGHTA, CDR2 FQGNSA. The CDR3 totals 17 residues. DNA of the CDR3: TGTGCCAGCAGCTTAGCGTTAGGGGGGGCAGGCAATCAGCCCCAGCATTTT. Encoded protein: CASSLALGGAGNQPQHF.

The V call is TRBV30, the J call TRBJ1-1; maybe TRBD1 (5 bases). Germline V lookup: CDR1 GTSNPN, CDR2 SVGIG (reference sequence). Trimming left V 0 bases short and J 11 bases short, with 16 bases between. The CDR3 runs 13 residues. The CDR3 DNA sequence: TGTGCCTGGAGTGTACAAGGGGTCCAGTCGGCTTTCTTT. Protein: CAWSVQGVQSAFF. The variable domain in full, with the rest retrieved from reference TRBV30 and TRBJ1-1, is SQTIHQWPATLVQPVGSPLSLECTVEGTSNPNLYWYRQAAGRGLQLLFYSVGIGQISSEVPQNLSASRPQDRQFILSSKKLLLSDSGFYLCAWSVQGVQSAFFGQGTRLTVV.

Written as DNA, the CDR3 is TGTGCCACCAGCAGAGTAGATGGGGTTCTAGCGGTAGTCACGCAGTATTTT. This encodes CATSRVDGVLAVVTQYF. V and J are TRBV15 and TRBJ2-3, with 7 bases matching TRBD2. CDR1 is LNHNV and CDR2 is YYDKDF in the germline V gene (reference sequence). This CDR3 is 17 amino acids long. V dropped 1 base and J dropped 9; count of bases not matched to a gene: 16.

V is TRBV5-1 and J is TRBJ2-1; 10 bases fit TRBD2. V was clipped by 2 bases and J by 7 bases; unmatched bases: 9. The V gene's germline CDR1 is SGHRS and CDR2 YFSETQ. The CDR3 is 16 amino acids. The CDR3: CASSLWPSGSGNEQFF. The CDR3 DNA is TGCGCCAGCAGCTTATGGCCTAGCGGGAGTGGAAATGAGCAGTTCTTC.

This chain links TRBV6-5 with TRBJ1-1, with a tentative D call TRBD1 (6 bases). Trimming removed 7 bases from V and 4 bases from J, with 16 bases in between. The germline V gene encodes CDR1 MNHEY and CDR2 SVGAGI. The length of the CDR3 is 14 residues. CDR3 in amino acids: CASNFQQGLTEAFF. The CDR3 coding sequence is TGTGCCAGCAACTTTCAACAGGGTCTCACTGAAGCTTTCTTT.

V gene TRBV18 combines with J gene TRBJ2-1, with TRBD1 matching over 7 bases. The CDR3 length is 15 residues. CDR1 is KGHSH and CDR2 is LQKENI in the germline V gene. Trimming cost V 6 bases and J 4 bases; bases outside gene matches: 9. CDR3 sequence reads: CASSPTKQGYNEQFF. The DNA of the CDR3 is TGTGCCAGCTCTCCAACAAAACAGGGGTACAATGAGCAGTTCTTC. Full variable domain (remainder filled in from reference TRBV18 and TRBJ2-1): NAGVMQNPRHLVRRRGQEARLRCSPMKGHSHVYWYRQLPEEGLKFMVYLQKENIIDESGMPKERFSAEFPKEGPSILRIQQVVRGDSAAYFCASSPTKQGYNEQFFGPGTRLTVL.

This clone turned up a few times. The V gene is TRBV4-1, the J gene TRBJ1-2, with D possibly being TRBD1 (5 bases). Germline values: CDR1 MGHRA, CDR2 YSYEKL. V was cut by 5 bases and J by 8 bases, with 21 bases left in between. The length of the CDR3 is 15 residues. CDR3 sequence reads: CASSSPRQPTAGYTF. For the CDR3, the DNA is TGCGCCAGCAGCTCCCCTAGACAGCCTACTGCGGGCTACACCTTC.

The chain joins TRBV12-5 to TRBJ2-7, with 10 bases identical to TRBD1. The CDR3 length is 19 residues. The germline gives CDR1 LGHNT, CDR2 FRNRAP. Trimming at V came to 0 bases and at J to 0 bases, leaving 11 bases not matched to a gene. CDR3 in amino acids: CASGLVGDRGPPSSYEQYV. Written as DNA, the CDR3 is TGTGCTAGTGGTTTGGTGGGGGACAGGGGTCCCCCGAGCTCCTACGAGCAGTACGTC.

V is TRBV24-1 and J is TRBJ2-1; no clear D gene. Trimming removed 0 bases from V and 9 bases from J, with 11 bases in between. The germline V gene has CDR1 KGHDR and CDR2 SFDVKD. The CDR3 sequence is 14 residues long. The CDR3 sequence: CATSDLSARSEQFF. CDR3 sequence (DNA): TGTGCCACCAGTGATTTGTCGGCCAGGTCTGAGCAGTTCTTC.